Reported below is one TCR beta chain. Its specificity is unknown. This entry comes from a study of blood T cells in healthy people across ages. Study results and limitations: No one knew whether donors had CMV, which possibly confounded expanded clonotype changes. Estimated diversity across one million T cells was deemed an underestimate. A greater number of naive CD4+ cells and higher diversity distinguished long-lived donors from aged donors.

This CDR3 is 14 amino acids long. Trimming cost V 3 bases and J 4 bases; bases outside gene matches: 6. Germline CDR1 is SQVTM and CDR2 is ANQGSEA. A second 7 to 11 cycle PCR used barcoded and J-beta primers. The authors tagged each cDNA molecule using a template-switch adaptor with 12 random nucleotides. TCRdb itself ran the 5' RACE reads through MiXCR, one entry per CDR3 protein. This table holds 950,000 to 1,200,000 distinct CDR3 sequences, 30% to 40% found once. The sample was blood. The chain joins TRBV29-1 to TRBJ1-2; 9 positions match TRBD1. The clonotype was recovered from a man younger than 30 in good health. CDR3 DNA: TGCAGCGTTGAGGAGCGGACAGGGGTCTATGGCTACACCTTC. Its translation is CSVEERTGVYGYTF.